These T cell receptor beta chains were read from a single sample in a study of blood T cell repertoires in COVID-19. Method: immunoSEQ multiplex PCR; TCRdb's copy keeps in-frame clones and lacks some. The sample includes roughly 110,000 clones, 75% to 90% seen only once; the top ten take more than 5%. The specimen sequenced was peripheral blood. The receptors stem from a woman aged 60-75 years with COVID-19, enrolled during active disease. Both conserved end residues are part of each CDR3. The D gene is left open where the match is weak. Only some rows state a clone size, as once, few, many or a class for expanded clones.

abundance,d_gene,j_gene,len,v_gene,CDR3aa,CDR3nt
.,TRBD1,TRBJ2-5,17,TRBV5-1,CASSPYRVSGQGKTQYF,TGCGCCAGCAGCCCCTACAGGGTCTCGGGACAGGGCAAGACCCAGTACTTC
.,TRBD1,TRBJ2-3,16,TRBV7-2,CASSSPGTGAEDTQYF,TGTGCCAGCAGCAGTCCCGGGACAGGGGCTGAAGATACGCAGTATTTT
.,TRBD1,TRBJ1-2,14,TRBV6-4,CASSNPGTGEGYTF,TGTGCCAGCAGCAACCCCGGGACAGGGGAAGGCTACACCTTC
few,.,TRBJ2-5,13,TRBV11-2,CASRLQAQETQYF,TGTGCCAGCAGATTACAGGCACAAGAGACCCAGTACTTC
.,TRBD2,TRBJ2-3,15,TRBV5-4,CASSLGSGDADTQYF,TGTGCCAGCAGCTTGGGTAGCGGGGACGCAGATACGCAGTATTTT
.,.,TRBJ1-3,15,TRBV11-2,CASSLVGESGNTIYF,TGTGCCAGCAGCTTAGTTGGGGAGTCTGGAAACACCATATATTTT
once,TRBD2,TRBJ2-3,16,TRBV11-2,CASSSGAGGATDTQYF,TGTGCCAGCAGCTCGGGAGCGGGGGGGGCCACAGATACGCAGTATTTT
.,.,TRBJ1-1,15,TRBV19,CASSIQYRADTEAFF,TGTGCCAGTAGTATTCAGTACAGGGCGGACACTGAAGCTTTCTTT
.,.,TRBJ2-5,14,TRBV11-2,CASSLEDSQETQYF,TGTGCCAGCAGCTTAGAGGACAGCCAAGAGACCCAGTACTTC
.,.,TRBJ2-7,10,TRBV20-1,CSAGSREQYF,TGCAGTGCTGGATCTAGGGAGCAGTACTTC
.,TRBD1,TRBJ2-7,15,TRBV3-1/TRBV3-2,CASSQTMGQGYEQYF,TGTGCCAGCAGCCAAACAATGGGACAGGGCTACGAGCAGTACTTC
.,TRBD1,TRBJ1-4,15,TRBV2,CASSDGTADNEKLFF,TGTGCTAGCAGTGACGGGACAGCGGATAATGAAAAACTGTTTTTT
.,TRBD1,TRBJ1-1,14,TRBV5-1,CASSPGTGDTEAFF,TGCGCCAGCAGCCCCGGGACAGGGGACACTGAAGCTTTCTTT
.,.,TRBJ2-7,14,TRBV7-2,CASSLVPGRYEQYF,TGTGCCAGCAGCTTAGTGCCGGGGAGGTACGAGCAGTACTTC
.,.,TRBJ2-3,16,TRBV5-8,CASSGTGGFSTDTQYF,TGTGCCAGCAGCGGAACGGGGGGCTTTAGCACAGATACGCAGTATTTT
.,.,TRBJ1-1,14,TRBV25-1,CASSEARGNTEAFF,TGTGCCAGCAGTGAGGCCAGGGGGAACACTGAAGCTTTCTTT
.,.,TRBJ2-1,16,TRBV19,CASSIGRGGSDNEQFF,TGTGCCAGTAGTATCGGTAGAGGAGGGTCCGACAATGAGCAGTTCTTC
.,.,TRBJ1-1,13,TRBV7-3,CASSPTGTAEAFF,TGTGCCAGCAGCCCGACAGGAACAGCTGAAGCTTTCTTT
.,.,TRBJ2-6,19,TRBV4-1,CASSQAPGSGRSGANVLTF,TGCGCCAGCAGCCAAGCCCCGGGCTCGGGGAGATCTGGGGCCAACGTCCTGACTTTC
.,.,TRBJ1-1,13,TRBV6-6,CASSYSDRVGAFF,TGTGCCAGCAGTTACTCCGACAGAGTCGGAGCTTTCTTT
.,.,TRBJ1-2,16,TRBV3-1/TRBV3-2,CASSQDQTATNYGYTF,TGTGCCAGCAGCCAAGATCAAACAGCCACTAACTATGGCTACACCTTC
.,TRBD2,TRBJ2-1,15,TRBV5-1,CASRLAGTRNNEQFF,TGCGCCAGCAGATTAGCGGGGACCCGGAACAATGAGCAGTTCTTC
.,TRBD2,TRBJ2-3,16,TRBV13,CASSPLSGTDTDTQYF,TGTGCCAGCAGCCCCCTTAGCGGGACCGACACAGATACGCAGTATTTT
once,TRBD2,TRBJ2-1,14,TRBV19,CATNRGGYYNEQFF,TGTGCCACTAATCGCGGGGGGTACTACAATGAGCAGTTCTTC